These 26 T cell receptor beta chains were sequenced from one sample in a study of blood T cell repertoires in COVID-19. Assay: immunoSEQ multiplex PCR; the TCRdb copy retains only in-frame clones and omits some. Among over 250,000 clones listed, approximately 89% were seen once. Input material: PBMCs or T cells enriched from blood (not recorded which). The receptors stem from a woman in her 30s who had recovered from COVID-19.

CDR3 nucleotides: TGCGCCAGCAAAAAGTCCGGGACAGGGCGCACAGATACGCAGTATTTT. Translation: CASKKSGTGRTDTQYF. The chain couples TRBV4-1 to TRBJ2-3; 9 bases match TRBD1. The germline V gene has CDR1 MGHRA and CDR2 YSYEKL. The CDR3 extends over 16 amino acids. V lost 7 bases and J lost 1; bases outside the gene matches: 9.

The chain carries TRBV5-1 and TRBJ1-6; perhaps TRBD1 as D (6 bases). The germline CDR1 and CDR2 sequences are SGHRS and YFSETQ. The CDR3 extends over 13 amino acids. Trimming took 4 bases from V and 11 from J, leaving 13 bases between them. In DNA form, the CDR3 reads TGCGCCAGCAGCCTAGAATACAGGGCACCCCTCCACTTT. Its protein is CASSLEYRAPLHF.

This clone was seen more than once but under ten times. V and J are TRBV5-4 and TRBJ2-7; 8 nucleotides agree with TRBD2. The CDR3 loop spans 15 amino acids. Looked up from germline, CDR1 is SGHNT and CDR2 is YYREEE (reference sequence). Losses at the gene ends were 0 bases for V and 2 bases for J; bases not matched to a gene: 4. The CDR3 region is CASSLERGFAYEQYF. CDR3 bases: TGTGCCAGCAGCTTGGAGCGGGGGTTTGCCTACGAGCAGTACTTC.

The CDR3 nucleotides are TGCGCCAGCAGCCAAGTCCCCCGGGGGACGCAGTATTTT. As protein: CASSQVPRGTQYF. V and J are TRBV4-1 and TRBJ2-3; a weak D match, TRBD2 (6 bases). The germline V gene has CDR1 MGHRA and CDR2 YSYEKL. The CDR3 has 13 amino acids. V was cut by 1 base and J by 9 bases, with 11 bases left in between.

The J gene is TRBJ1-5, the V gene TRBV29-1; D uncertain. Germline CDR1 is SQVTM and CDR2 is ANQGSEA. The CDR3 sequence is 13 residues long. V shed 4 bases and J shed 3 bases, with 10 bases lying between them. CDR3 region: CSVAETYNQPQHF. CDR3 nucleotide sequence: TGCAGCGTTGCAGAAACATACAATCAGCCCCAGCATTTT.

V gene TRBV6-5 combines with J gene TRBJ1-1, with 9 positions matching TRBD1. The germline gives CDR1 MNHEY, CDR2 SVGAGI. The CDR3 is made up of 14 amino acids. J gave up 5 bases and V 6 bases, and 7 bases lay outside the gene matches. The CDR3 loop is CASSLDRGGTEAFF. In DNA, the CDR3 is TGTGCCAGCAGCCTGGACAGGGGTGGGACTGAAGCTTTCTTT.

This clone has ten or more counts. The chain has TRBV15 and TRBJ1-1, with D unclear. The CDR3 contains 13 residues. Deletions cut 6 bases from V and 0 bases from J, with 8 bases between. Germline V CDR1 and CDR2: LNHNV, YYDKDF (reference sequence). The CDR3 DNA follows: TGTGCCACCAGTCTCTTCTTGAACACTGAAGCTTTCTTT. Amino acids: CATSLFLNTEAFF.

The chain joins TRBV6-5 to TRBJ1-1, with TRBD1 identical over 7 bases. Germline lookup yields CDR1 MNHEY and CDR2 SVGAGI. V was clipped by 7 bases and J by 3 bases; unmatched bases: 8. The CDR3 is 14 residues long. CDR3 sequence (DNA): TGTGCCAGCACTCCTGGGACAGCTTACACTGAAGCTTTCTTT. It encodes CASTPGTAYTEAFF.

The chain links TRBV5-1 to TRBJ2-1; 7 positions agree with TRBD1. The CDR3 totals 15 residues. From germline, CDR1 is SGHRS and CDR2 YFSETQ. The trim removed 3 bases at V and 5 bases at J, leaving 8 bases unmatched. CDR3 nucleotides: TGCGCCAGCAGCTCACGACAACAGGGGAACAATGAGCAGTTCTTC. It yields the protein CASSSRQQGNNEQFF.

The chain employs TRBV7-6 and TRBJ1-1; 7 bases fit TRBD1. CDR1 SGHVS and CDR2 FNYEAQ come from the germline V gene. The CDR3 totals 13 residues. The V segment lost 5 bases and the J segment 10 bases; nucleotides outside the gene matches: 10. The DNA for the CDR3 is TGTGCCAGCAGCCCTCTCGGGACAGTACTAGCTTTCTTT. It codes for CASSPLGTVLAFF.

The chain employs TRBV4-1 and TRBJ1-1, with 8 bases identical to TRBD1. Germline CDR1 MGHRA, CDR2 YSYEKL. Trimming took 2 bases from V and 4 from J; bases not matched to a gene: 6. CDR3 length: 15 residues. CDR3 protein: CASSQPRQGRTEAFF. CDR3 DNA: TGCGCCAGCAGCCAACCCAGACAGGGGCGCACTGAAGCTTTCTTT.

This chain's CDR3 is CASTVGQATNYGYTF. Here the CDR3 DNA reads TGTGCCAGCACCGTGGGACAGGCAACTAACTATGGCTACACCTTC. The chain has TRBV13 and TRBJ1-2, with TRBD1 identical over 8 bases. CDR3 length equals 15 residues. Germline values: CDR1 PRHDT, CDR2 FYEKMQ (reference sequence). The J segment lost 0 bases and the V segment lost 7 bases, leaving 7 bases of the junction unmatched.

The rearrangement joins TRBV4-2 to TRBJ1-4; D remains unclear. This CDR3 comprises 13 residues. Germline CDR1 reads LGHNA; CDR2 reads YNFKEQ. The V and J ends lost 1 base and 8 bases respectively, with 8 bases between them. CDR3 loop: CASSQGQVEKLFF. CDR3 coding DNA: TGTGCCAGCAGCCAAGGACAAGTGGAAAAACTGTTTTTT.

The chain combines TRBV29-1 with TRBJ2-3; 7 positions agree with TRBD1. The CDR3 sequence is 14 residues long. The germline V gene encodes CDR1 SQVTM and CDR2 ANQGSEA. Losses at the gene ends were 7 bases for V and 3 bases for J; bases not matched to a gene: 10. CDR3 loop: CSAANRGRTDTQYF. The CDR3 DNA follows: TGCAGCGCCGCCAACAGGGGAAGGACAGATACGCAGTATTTT.

This clone was found once. V usage is TRBV12-3 or TRBV12-4 and J usage is TRBJ1-5; a weak D match, TRBD1 (5 bases). Trimming pared 5 bases from V and 7 bases from J, leaving 12 bases between. This CDR3 is 13 amino acids long. The CDR3 DNA sequence: TGTGCCAGCAGTCCATGGGAGGGGCAGCCCCAGCATTTT. This gives the protein CASSPWEGQPQHF.

This chain's CDR3 is CASSFSSFQETQYF. CDR3 DNA sequence: TGTGCCAGCAGCTTTTCCAGTTTTCAAGAGACCCAGTACTTC. The rearrangement links TRBV5-4 to TRBJ2-5; D is undetermined. Germline CDR1 reads SGHNT; CDR2 reads YYREEE (reference sequence). The CDR3 spans 14 residues. With 2 bases removed from V and 2 bases from J, the gap between germline ends came to 10 bases.

This sequence joins TRBV5-4 and TRBJ1-6, with 7 positions matching TRBD1. The CDR3 is made up of 14 amino acids. Germline assignment: CDR1 SGHNT and CDR2 YYREEE (reference sequence). The V segment lost 1 base and the J segment 10 bases; nucleotides outside the gene matches: 5. The CDR3 coding sequence is TGTGCCAGCAGCTTGCAGGGGGTGGAATCACCCCTCCACTTT. This gives the protein CASSLQGVESPLHF. Full variable domain (rest looked up from reference TRBV5-4 and TRBJ1-6): ETGVTQSPTHLIKTRGQQVTLRCSSQSGHNTVSWYQQALGQGPQFIFQYYREEENGRGNFPPRFSGLQFPNYSSELNVNALELDDSALYLCASSLQGVESPLHFGNGTRLTVT.

The rearrangement joins TRBV5-4 to TRBJ2-1, with 10 bases lining up with TRBD1. This CDR3 comprises 14 residues. The germline V gene encodes CDR1 SGHNT and CDR2 YYREEE (reference sequence). Trimming removed 4 bases from V and 8 bases from J; junction bases left unmatched: 6. Written as DNA, the CDR3 is TGTGCCAGCAGCCGGGACAGGGGATTCGATGAGCAGTTCTTC. This sequence encodes CASSRDRGFDEQFF.

The V and J genes are TRBV6-2 or TRBV6-3 and TRBJ2-1; TRBD1 aligns across 9 bases. Germline CDR1 is MNHEY and CDR2 is SVGEGT. The CDR3 sequence is 15 residues long. Trimming removed 2 bases from V and 8 bases from J; junction bases left unmatched: 7. The CDR3 loop is CASSYRDRVLDEQFF. CDR3 DNA: TGTGCCAGCAGTTACCGGGACAGGGTTTTGGATGAGCAGTTCTTC.

The chain couples TRBV27 to TRBJ2-1; TRBD2 might be the D (5 bases). Germline loops: CDR1 MNHEY, CDR2 SMNVEV (reference sequence). The V and J ends lost 8 bases and 0 bases respectively, with 14 bases between them. The CDR3 has 15 residues. The CDR3: CASAALGSSYNEQFF. CDR3 in DNA: TGTGCCAGCGCCGCGCTGGGGAGCTCCTACAATGAGCAGTTCTTC.

This clone has more than one count but fewer than ten. This chain joins TRBV4-1 and TRBJ1-2; TRBD1 is a possible D gene (6 bases). Per the germline V gene, CDR1 is MGHRA and CDR2 is YSYEKL. V dropped 0 bases and J dropped 3 bases, with 11 bases sitting between them. The CDR3 contains 15 residues. The CDR3 loop reads CASSQDDRLYYGYTF. The CDR3, as DNA: TGCGCCAGCAGCCAAGATGACAGGCTATACTATGGCTACACCTTC.

The V gene is TRBV30, the J gene TRBJ1-6, with D perhaps matching TRBD1 (6 bases). Trimming removed 7 bases from V and 7 bases from J, with 11 bases in between. This CDR3 has 12 residues. The germline V gene encodes CDR1 GTSNPN and CDR2 SVGIG (reference sequence). The CDR3 spells CASDRWNSPLHF. In DNA form, the CDR3 reads TGTGCCTCCGACAGGTGGAATTCACCCCTCCACTTT.

The chain has TRBV7-9 and TRBJ1-1, with unresolved D. The length of the CDR3 is 14 residues. V was cut by 1 base and J by 8 bases, with 14 bases left in between. Looked up from germline, CDR1 is SEHNR and CDR2 is FQNEAQ (reference sequence). CDR3 in amino acids: CASSLGPRGLEAFF. CDR3 in DNA: TGTGCCAGCAGCTTAGGTCCTCGGGGTCTGGAAGCTTTCTTT.

V and J are TRBV7-5 and TRBJ1-5; the listed D gene, TRBD1, was not tested against the DNA. TRBV7-5 is a pseudogene segment. CDR3 length equals 15 residues. The CDR3 spells CARINRRRKNQPQHF. The CDR3 DNA follows: TGTGCCAGAATCAACAGGCGCAGGAAAAATCAGCCCCAGCATTTT.

This chain uses TRBV19 with TRBJ2-3; D perhaps matches TRBD2 (6 bases). CDR1 and CDR2 from the germline V gene are LNHDA and SQIVND (reference sequence). V was shortened by 3 bases and J by 4 bases, with 17 bases between the two germline ends. The CDR3 loop spans 16 amino acids. CDR3 bases: TGTGCCAGTAGTATCTCGGCCCGGGGAGGCCCAGATACGCAGTATTTT. Protein: CASSISARGGPDTQYF.

This clone was seen at least ten times. This sample also contains other DNA sequences that code for the same CDR3. The chain couples TRBV18 to TRBJ2-3, with a tentative D call TRBD2 (5 bases). CDR1 is KGHSH and CDR2 is LQKENI in the germline V gene. The CDR3 length is 14 residues. V dropped 6 bases and J dropped 2 bases, with 12 bases sitting between them. The CDR3 DNA is TGTGCCAGCTCCCCGGGATTAGCCACAGATACGCAGTATTTT. It encodes CASSPGLATDTQYF. Supplemented by reference TRBV18 and TRBJ2-3, the full variable domain reads NAGVMQNPRHLVRRRGQEARLRCSPMKGHSHVYWYRQLPEEGLKFMVYLQKENIIDESGMPKERFSAEFPKEGPSILRIQQVVRGDSAAYFCASSPGLATDTQYFGPGTRLTVL.